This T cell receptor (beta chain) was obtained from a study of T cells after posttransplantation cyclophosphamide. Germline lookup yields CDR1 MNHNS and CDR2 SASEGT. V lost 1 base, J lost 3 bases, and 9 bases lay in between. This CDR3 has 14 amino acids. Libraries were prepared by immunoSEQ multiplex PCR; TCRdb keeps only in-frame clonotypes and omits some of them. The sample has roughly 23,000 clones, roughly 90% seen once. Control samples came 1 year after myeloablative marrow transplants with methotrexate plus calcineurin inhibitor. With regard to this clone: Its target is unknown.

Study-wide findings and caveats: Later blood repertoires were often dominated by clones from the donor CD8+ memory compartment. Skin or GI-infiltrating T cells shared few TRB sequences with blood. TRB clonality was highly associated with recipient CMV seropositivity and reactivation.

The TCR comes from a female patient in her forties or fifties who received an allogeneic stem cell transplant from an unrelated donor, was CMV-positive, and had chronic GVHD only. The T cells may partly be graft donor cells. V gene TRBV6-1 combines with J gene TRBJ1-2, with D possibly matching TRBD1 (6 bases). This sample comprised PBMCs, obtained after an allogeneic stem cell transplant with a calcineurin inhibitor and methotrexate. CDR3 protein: CASSEVGTYYGYTF. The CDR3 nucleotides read TGTGCCAGCAGTGAAGTTGGGACATACTATGGCTACACCTTC.